These 9 T cell receptor beta chains share one sample of origin, sequenced in a study of circulating and synovial CD4+ cells in juvenile arthritis. Data came from immunoSEQ multiplex PCR; TCRdb stores just in-frame clones and leaves some out. The data show 30,000 to 40,000 clones, roughly 96% seen once. The sample taken for sequencing was CD4+ T cells from blood. The receptors come from a human donor with juvenile idiopathic arthritis.

The V and J genes are TRBV5-4 and TRBJ1-2; no clear D gene. Per the germline V gene, CDR1 is SGHNT and CDR2 is YYREEE (reference sequence). The CDR3 sequence is 18 residues long. V lost 1 base and J 5 bases, leaving 24 bases between the germline ends. The CDR3 DNA reads TGTGCCAGCAGCTTGTCCGGACTTTCTGGCCCGTTCATATATGGCTACACCTTC. It codes for CASSLSGLSGPFIYGYTF.

The rearrangement joins TRBV18 to TRBJ1-4; 9 positions match TRBD1. Per the germline V gene, CDR1 is KGHSH and CDR2 is LQKENI. CDR3 length: 16 residues. V lost 0 bases and J lost 7; bases outside the gene matches: 6. Written as DNA, the CDR3 is TGTGCCAGCTCACCACCGGGACAGGGTCTGGCTGAAAAACTGTTTTTT. This gives the protein CASSPPGQGLAEKLFF.

The gene calls are TRBV2 and TRBJ2-1, with a possible D match to TRBD2 (6 bases). Looked up from germline, CDR1 is SNHLY and CDR2 is FYNNEI. The CDR3 spans 11 residues. The V and J ends lost 4 bases and 9 bases respectively, with 7 bases between them. CDR3 sequence: CASSGRGEQFF. The CDR3 nucleotides are TGTGCCAGCAGTGGGCGGGGTGAGCAGTTCTTC.

The V and J genes are TRBV7-9 and TRBJ2-1, with 14 nucleotides matching TRBD2. CDR1 is SEHNR, CDR2 FQNEAQ, per germline (reference sequence). Trimming removed 5 bases from V and 1 base from J; junction bases left unmatched: 10. This CDR3 has 19 amino acids. The CDR3 nucleotides are TGTGCCAGCAGCCCTGGACTAGCGGGAGGATCATTTTCCTACAATGAGCAGTTCTTC. Its protein is CASSPGLAGGSFSYNEQFF.

This chain uses TRBV6-5 with TRBJ2-5, with 10 bases lining up with TRBD2. Germline V gene lookup returns CDR1 MNHEY and CDR2 SVGAGI. The CDR3 has 16 residues. The V segment lost 2 bases and the J segment 4 bases; nucleotides outside the gene matches: 7. The CDR3 loop is CASSYTGTSAGETQYF. The CDR3 nucleotides are TGTGCCAGCAGTTACACCGGGACTAGCGCGGGAGAGACCCAGTACTTC.

This clone was seen just once. The chain carries TRBV7-2 and TRBJ2-5, with D possibly matching TRBD2 (7 bases). Trimming removed 5 bases at V and 2 bases at J, with 18 bases between. In germline, CDR1 is SGHTA, CDR2 FQGNSA. CDR3 length: 16 amino acids. The CDR3 region has the DNA TGTGCCAGCAGCCGAGGCACTAGGGGGGGGCAAGAGACCCAGTACTTC. This gives the protein CASSRGTRGGQETQYF.

The CDR3: CATRQGGSYGYTF. In DNA, the CDR3 is TGTGCCACCCGTCAAGGGGGATCCTATGGCTACACCTTC. The V gene is TRBV28, the J gene TRBJ1-2, with D possibly being TRBD1 (6 bases). The V end lost 10 bases, the J end lost 4 bases, and 16 bases lay between the germline ends. The CDR3 extends over 13 amino acids. The germline gives CDR1 MDHEN, CDR2 SYDVKM.

V and J are TRBV6-1 and TRBJ1-5; D call uncertain. The ends were cut back, 4 bases at V and 0 bases at J, with 13 bases in the middle. The CDR3 runs 16 residues. CDR1 and CDR2 (germline): MNHNS, SASEGT. DNA of the CDR3: TGTGCCAGCAGTGCTACAGCGAGGGTTAGCAATCAGCCCCAGCATTTT. Translating gives CASSATARVSNQPQHF.

The chain carries TRBV11-1 and TRBJ2-1, with D unresolved. The CDR3 is made up of 13 amino acids. V was shortened by 3 bases and J by 3 bases, with 6 bases between the two germline ends. Germline V gives CDR1 SGHAT, CDR2 FQDESV (reference sequence). This CDR3 is CASSFHSYNEQFF. CDR3 in DNA: TGTGCCAGCAGCTTCCACAGCTACAATGAGCAGTTCTTC.